This is a list of T cell receptor beta chains from one sample in a study of molecular identifiers for immune sequencing clone quantification. Each CDR3 protein is one row after TCRdb ran MiXCR on the PCR reads. There are more than 70,000 distinct CDR3 sequences in the sample; roughly 21% occur only once, and about 0.95% lies in the top ten. Sequencing was done on a sample of naive CD8+ T cells from blood, with Jurkat cell RNA spiked in. These receptors all stem from a human donor in good health. Some libraries in this study had Jurkat cell RNA spiked in. The CDR3 runs from the conserved cysteine through the conserved F or W. A D gene is named only where the DNA matches it firmly. Size tells how often a clone was seen (once, few, many) or the class of an expanded clone, and some rows leave it out.

V gene: TRBV2
J gene: TRBJ2-3
clone size: many
D gene: .
CDR3 protein: CASSGLDTSTDTQYF
CDR3 DNA: TGTGCCAGCAGTGGTCTGGACACTAGCACAGATACGCAGTATTTT

V gene: TRBV6-2/TRBV6-3
J gene: TRBJ2-1
clone size: many
D gene: TRBD2
CDR3 protein: CASSYSGTSSLYEQFF
CDR3 DNA: TGTGCCAGCAGTTATTCTGGGACTAGCTCTTTGTATGAGCAGTTCTTC

V gene: TRBV4-3
J gene: TRBJ1-2
clone size: few
D gene: .
CDR3 protein: CASSQAPGEINYGYTF
CDR3 DNA: TGCGCCAGCAGCCAAGCTCCTGGAGAAATTAACTATGGCTACACCTTC

V gene: TRBV14
J gene: TRBJ2-7
clone size: many
D gene: .
CDR3 protein: CASSPPGFWVPYEQYF
CDR3 DNA: TGTGCCAGCAGCCCCCCAGGTTTTTGGGTACCCTACGAGCAGTACTTC

V gene: TRBV4-1
J gene: TRBJ2-7
clone size: many
D gene: .
CDR3 protein: CASSQVPGDRQYF
CDR3 DNA: TGCGCCAGCAGCCAAGTTCCGGGGGACAGACAGTACTTC

V gene: TRBV24-1
J gene: TRBJ2-3
clone size: many
D gene: .
CDR3 protein: CATSDGFPDTQYF
CDR3 DNA: TGTGCCACCAGTGACGGGTTCCCAGATACGCAGTATTTT

V gene: TRBV5-1
J gene: TRBJ2-3
clone size: many
D gene: .
CDR3 protein: CASSLAAYSTDTQYF
CDR3 DNA: TGCGCCAGCAGCTTGGCCGCCTATAGCACAGATACGCAGTATTTT

V gene: TRBV15
J gene: TRBJ1-5
clone size: many
D gene: .
CDR3 protein: CATSSRRAAGANNQPQHF
CDR3 DNA: TGTGCCACCAGCAGTAGACGGGCCGCCGGGGCCAACAATCAGCCCCAGCATTTT

V gene: TRBV4-1
J gene: TRBJ2-7
clone size: .
D gene: TRBD2
CDR3 protein: CASSQDPGTSGRTGEQYF
CDR3 DNA: TGCGCCAGCAGCCAAGATCCGGGGACTAGCGGGAGAACGGGGGAGCAGTACTTC

V gene: TRBV10-3
J gene: TRBJ1-2
clone size: many
D gene: TRBD1
CDR3 protein: CAIRAGQDFYGYTF
CDR3 DNA: TGTGCCATCAGGGCGGGACAGGATTTCTATGGCTACACCTTC

V gene: TRBV27
J gene: TRBJ2-7
clone size: few
D gene: .
CDR3 protein: CASSPLDFYEQYF
CDR3 DNA: TGTGCCAGCAGTCCCCTAGATTTTTACGAGCAGTACTTC

V gene: TRBV6-1
J gene: TRBJ1-1
clone size: .
D gene: .
CDR3 protein: CASSGIQGVQTEAFF
CDR3 DNA: TGTGCCAGCAGTGGAATACAGGGAGTTCAGACTGAAGCTTTCTTC

V gene: TRBV7-4
J gene: TRBJ2-4
clone size: many
D gene: TRBD1
CDR3 protein: CASTRGLGTGRSEAKNIQYF
CDR3 DNA: TGTGCCAGCACCCGAGGTCTCGGGACAGGGAGATCGGAGGCCAAAAACATTCAGTACTTC

V gene: TRBV10-3
J gene: TRBJ2-4
clone size: many
D gene: TRBD1
CDR3 protein: CAISESGTALAKNIQYF
CDR3 DNA: TGTGCCATCAGTGAGTCGGGGACAGCTCTAGCCAAAAACATTCAGTACTTC

V gene: TRBV30
J gene: TRBJ1-1
clone size: many
D gene: .
CDR3 protein: CAWNDGGTEAFF
CDR3 DNA: TGTGCCTGGAATGACGGTGGAACTGAAGCTTTCTTT

V gene: TRBV3-1
J gene: TRBJ1-2
clone size: .
D gene: .
CDR3 protein: CASSQGGGFYGYTF
CDR3 DNA: TGTGCCAGCAGCCAAGGCGGAGGGTTCTATGGCTACACCTTC

V gene: TRBV30
J gene: TRBJ2-3
clone size: many
D gene: .
CDR3 protein: CAWGRSGADTQYF
CDR3 DNA: TGTGCCTGGGGGAGGAGTGGGGCAGATACGCAGTATTTT

V gene: TRBV27
J gene: TRBJ2-1
clone size: many
D gene: TRBD2
CDR3 protein: CASSSLLAGVNEQFF
CDR3 DNA: TGTGCCAGCAGTTCACTACTAGCGGGAGTCAATGAGCAGTTCTTC

V gene: TRBV6-2/TRBV6-3
J gene: TRBJ2-3
clone size: many
D gene: TRBD1
CDR3 protein: CACWTGGYSSTDTQYF
CDR3 DNA: TGTGCCTGTTGGACAGGGGGGTATTCCAGCACAGATACGCAGTATTTT

V gene: TRBV6-6
J gene: TRBJ1-5
clone size: many
D gene: .
CDR3 protein: CASSPDQPQHF
CDR3 DNA: TGTGCCAGCAGTCCTGATCAGCCCCAGCATTTT

V gene: TRBV7-9
J gene: TRBJ1-1
clone size: many
D gene: .
CDR3 protein: CASSIQGKGDTEAFF
CDR3 DNA: TGTGCCAGCAGTATTCAGGGAAAAGGGGACACTGAAGCTTTCTTT

V gene: TRBV4-2
J gene: TRBJ2-3
clone size: .
D gene: .
CDR3 protein: CAGSQDLGADTQYF
CDR3 DNA: TGTGCCGGCAGCCAAGATTTGGGGGCAGATACGCAGTATTTT

V gene: TRBV7-9
J gene: TRBJ1-1
clone size: many
D gene: .
CDR3 protein: CASSATGPEAFF
CDR3 DNA: TGTGCCAGCAGCGCCACAGGGCCTGAAGCTTTCTTT

V gene: TRBV5-1
J gene: TRBJ2-7
clone size: .
D gene: TRBD1
CDR3 protein: CASNPRDRGVYGQYF
CDR3 DNA: TGCGCCAGCAACCCCCGGGACAGGGGTGTCTACGGGCAGTACTTC

V gene: TRBV20-1
J gene: TRBJ2-3
clone size: many
D gene: TRBD2
CDR3 protein: CSAREARKSGSKADTQYF
CDR3 DNA: TGCAGTGCTAGAGAAGCAAGAAAAAGCGGGAGTAAAGCAGATACGCAGTATTTT

V gene: TRBV3-2
J gene: TRBJ2-5
clone size: many
D gene: .
CDR3 protein: CASSPAAAVKETQYF
CDR3 DNA: TGTGCCAGCAGCCCTGCAGCGGCCGTGAAAGAGACCCAGTACTTC

V gene: TRBV7-9
J gene: TRBJ2-1
clone size: many
D gene: .
CDR3 protein: CASSLGGSSADEQFF
CDR3 DNA: TGTGCCAGCAGCTTAGGAGGGTCCAGTGCGGATGAGCAGTTCTTC